The 21 T cell receptor beta chains below were found in one sample sequenced in a study of shared clonotypes between healthy human individuals. Clones were sequenced by immunoSEQ multiplex PCR, and TCRdb holds only the in-frame ones, with some missing. The sample includes roughly 1,000,000 clones, more than 75% of them seen just once. The sample consisted of memory CD4+ T cells from PBMCs. Regarding subset: CD45RA-negative fraction. The receptors originated from a man between 18 and 35 years old in good health. Some clones in this sample may be carry-over from other donors' samples.

The V gene is TRBV9, the J gene TRBJ2-2; D is perhaps TRBD1 or TRBD2 (6 bases each). This CDR3 contains 15 residues. The ends were cut back, 0 bases at V and 4 bases at J, with 10 bases in the middle. Germline-derived CDR1 and CDR2 are SGDLS and YYNGEE. CDR3 amino acids: CASSVGGGRTGELFF. CDR3 in DNA: TGTGCCAGCAGCGTAGGTGGGGGGCGCACCGGGGAGCTGTTTTTT.

The V call is TRBV4-1, the J call TRBJ1-4; TRBD1 matches at 9 bases. This CDR3 is 15 amino acids long. Germline lookup yields CDR1 MGHRA and CDR2 YSYEKL. Trimming took 0 bases from V and 5 from J; bases not matched to a gene: 1. DNA of the CDR3: TGCGCCAGCAGCCAAGAAGGGACAGGGAATGAAAAACTGTTTTTT. Translating it yields CASSQEGTGNEKLFF.

Remarks on this clone: A far more abundant clone sits one base away, making this likely a read error. The same CDR3 arises from other DNA sequences in this sample as well. This chain uses TRBV28 with TRBJ2-7; D remains unclear. The CDR3 has 12 amino acids. Germline V CDR1 and CDR2: MDHEN, SYDVKM. The germline V and J ends were trimmed by 5 bases and 3 bases, with 8 bases remaining between them. This CDR3 is CASSPPLYEQYF. The CDR3 DNA sequence: TGTGCCAGCAGTCCCCCCCTCTACGAGCAGTACTTC.

The rearrangement joins TRBV5-4 to TRBJ2-2; 9 nucleotides agree with TRBD2. J was trimmed by 6 bases and V by 9 bases; bases with no gene match: 9. CDR1 SGHNT and CDR2 YYREEE come from the germline V gene (reference sequence). The CDR3 loop spans 14 amino acids. The CDR3 region is CAIGRLAGSGELFF. For the CDR3, the DNA is TGTGCCATAGGCCGCCTAGCGGGATCCGGGGAGCTGTTTTTT.

The V and J genes are TRBV11-2 and TRBJ2-7; 8 bases agree with TRBD2. Per the germline V gene, CDR1 is SGHAT and CDR2 is FQNNGV. The trim removed 4 bases at V and 4 bases at J, leaving 9 bases unmatched. This CDR3 comprises 15 residues. The CDR3: CASSSSLSGAYEQYF. In DNA form, the CDR3 reads TGTGCCAGCAGCTCGAGTCTTAGCGGGGCATACGAGCAGTACTTC.

The chain combines TRBV9 with TRBJ2-1; 8 nucleotides match TRBD2. Germline values: CDR1 SGDLS, CDR2 YYNGEE. The CDR3 is 14 residues long. V lost 6 bases, J lost 4 bases, and 6 bases stayed unmatched. CDR3 nucleotides: TGTGCCAGCAACACCGGGACTAGTTACAATGAGCAGTTCTTC. Protein: CASNTGTSYNEQFF.

This clone was found once. The gene calls are TRBV2 and TRBJ1-5; maybe TRBD1 (6 bases). The germline V gene has CDR1 SNHLY and CDR2 FYNNEI. Trimming left V 3 bases short and J 6 bases short, with 9 bases between. The length of the CDR3 is 13 residues. CDR3 DNA: TGTGCCAGCAGTGAGGGGGCTGGTCAGCCCCAGCATTTT. It is translated as CASSEGAGQPQHF.

The V call is TRBV7-2, the J call TRBJ2-3; D unresolved. V was trimmed by 1 base and J by 2 bases, leaving 7 bases between them. The CDR3 spans 14 residues. The V gene's germline CDR1 is SGHTA and CDR2 FQGNSA. In DNA, the CDR3 is TGTGCCAGCAGCTTAGACGGTTTCACAGATACGCAGTATTTT. Protein: CASSLDGFTDTQYF.

This clone has a count of ten or more. Other DNA sequences in the sample encode the same CDR3. The V call is TRBV30, the J call TRBJ2-3; D is unresolved. CDR1 is GTSNPN and CDR2 is SVGIG in the germline V gene (reference sequence). The length of the CDR3 is 12 residues. V dropped 2 bases and J dropped 0 bases, with 3 bases sitting between them. CDR3 sequence (DNA): TGTGCCTGGAGTACTAGCACAGATACGCAGTATTTT. Translated: CAWSTSTDTQYF.

This clone occurred a few times. This chain joins TRBV7-3 and TRBJ2-1; 9 bases match TRBD2. Trimming cost V 5 bases and J 8 bases; bases outside gene matches: 13. This CDR3 is built from 16 residues. Germline CDR1 and CDR2: SGHTA and FQGTGA. CDR3 DNA: TGTGCCAGCAGCCCCCGGGCGGTAGCGGGAGTATATGAGCAGTTCTTC. Its protein product is CASSPRAVAGVYEQFF.

J is TRBJ1-1 and V is TRBV4-2, with D possibly matching TRBD1 (5 bases). There are 15 residues in the CDR3. The V gene lost 5 bases and the J gene lost 0 bases, with 13 bases spanning the gap. Germline CDR1 and CDR2: LGHNA and YNFKEQ. The CDR3 sequence is CASSELAGVNTEAFF. The CDR3 coding sequence is TGTGCCAGCAGCGAGCTAGCGGGGGTGAACACTGAAGCTTTCTTT.

The gene calls are TRBV6-5 and TRBJ2-1; perhaps TRBD1 as D (5 bases). Germline V CDR1 and CDR2: MNHEY, SVGAGI. CDR3 length: 15 amino acids. V dropped 4 bases and J dropped 4 bases, with 14 bases sitting between them. The CDR3 region is CASSSDSGVYNEQFF. Written as DNA, the CDR3 is TGTGCCAGCAGTTCCGACAGTGGGGTTTACAATGAGCAGTTCTTC.

This chain links TRBV19 with TRBJ2-3; 7 nucleotides align to TRBD1. From germline, CDR1 is LNHDA and CDR2 SQIVND (reference sequence). With V trimmed by 4 bases and J by 5 bases, 6 bases remained unmatched. The CDR3 runs 14 residues. CDR3 in amino acids: CASSKQGLVDTQYF. The CDR3 coding sequence is TGTGCCAGTAGTAAACAGGGGTTGGTAGATACGCAGTATTTT.

This chain connects TRBV7-9 to TRBJ1-4, with a tentative D call TRBD1 (5 bases). The germline V gene encodes CDR1 SEHNR and CDR2 FQNEAQ (reference sequence). The CDR3 contains 16 residues. Trimming stripped 6 bases from V and 7 bases from J, with 21 bases between. CDR3 amino acids: CASSSSDSQGGEKLFF. The CDR3 DNA sequence: TGTGCCAGCAGTTCCTCTGACAGCCAAGGTGGTGAAAAACTGTTTTTT.

As for this clone: The sample contains more than one DNA sequence encoding this CDR3. The rearrangement links TRBV5-6 to TRBJ2-5; D unresolved. The CDR3 is 14 residues long. Trimming removed 1 base from V and 1 base from J, with 8 bases in between. Germline loops: CDR1 SGHDT, CDR2 YYEEEE. The CDR3 spells CASSLRDIQETQYF. The CDR3 bases are TGTGCCAGCAGCTTGCGAGACATCCAAGAGACCCAGTACTTC.

This chain joins TRBV29-1 and TRBJ1-2; D ambiguous. Per the germline V gene, CDR1 is SQVTM and CDR2 is ANQGSEA. CDR3 length equals 13 residues. The V end lost 5 bases, the J end lost 6 bases, and 16 bases lay between the germline ends. The CDR3 DNA reads as TGCAGCGTTTACGCCCAGGACGTGAATGGCTACACCTTC. This gives the protein CSVYAQDVNGYTF.

About this clone itself: Other DNA sequences in the sample encode the same CDR3. This chain connects TRBV6-6 to TRBJ1-1; D is ambiguous. The CDR3 runs to 13 residues. V shed 2 bases and J shed 3 bases, with 7 bases lying between them. Per the germline V gene, CDR1 is MNHNY and CDR2 is SVGAGI (reference sequence). CDR3 DNA: TGTGCCAGCAGTTACGGCGGAGACACTGAAGCTTTCTTT. It codes for CASSYGGDTEAFF.

The genes are TRBV5-4 and TRBJ2-5, with D tentatively TRBD2 (6 bases). V was shortened by 5 bases and J by 6 bases, with 23 bases between the two germline ends. Germline lookup yields CDR1 SGHNT and CDR2 YYREEE (reference sequence). The CDR3 is 16 residues long. The chain's CDR3 is CASRTTGDSTRQTQYF. The CDR3 DNA follows: TGTGCCAGCAGGACAACGGGGGACTCGACTAGACAGACCCAGTACTTC. Complete variable domain (other parts from reference TRBV5-4 and TRBJ2-5): ETGVTQSPTHLIKTRGQQVTLRCSSQSGHNTVSWYQQALGQGPQFIFQYYREEENGRGNFPPRFSGLQFPNYSSELNVNALELDDSALYLCASRTTGDSTRQTQYFGPGTRLLVL.

This clone was picked up many times. The rearrangement uses TRBV9 and TRBJ2-1, with 7 bases matching TRBD1. CDR1 and CDR2 from the germline V gene are SGDLS and YYNGEE. V trimming: 4 bases; J trimming: 8 bases; junction bases outside the gene matches: 3. There are 12 residues in the CDR3. CDR3 sequence: CASSFDRDEQFF. The CDR3 nucleotides are TGTGCCAGCAGCTTCGACAGGGATGAGCAGTTCTTC.

The V call is TRBV7-8, the J call TRBJ2-1; 7 nucleotides align to TRBD2. The germline V gene has CDR1 SGHVS and CDR2 FQNEAQ. V trimming: 3 bases; J trimming: 5 bases; junction bases outside the gene matches: 4. CDR3 length: 14 residues. The CDR3 loop is CASSFSGLHNEQFF. For the CDR3, the DNA is TGTGCCAGCAGCTTTAGCGGGCTGCACAATGAGCAGTTCTTC.

The chain combines TRBV18 with TRBJ1-1; 7 bases agree with TRBD1. This CDR3 comprises 15 residues. Germline CDR1 KGHSH, CDR2 LQKENI. With 3 bases clipped from V and 0 bases from J, the junction kept 4 bases outside the gene matches. Written as DNA, the CDR3 is TGTGCCAGCTCACCTTCACAGGGGATGAACACTGAAGCTTTCTTT. It is translated as CASSPSQGMNTEAFF.